The source of this T cell receptor beta chain is a study of shared clonotypes between healthy human individuals. About the research overall: For every donor, three CD4 naive, three CD4 memory, two CD8 naive and one CD8 memory plates were used.

Study-wide results and limits: Though the depth was large, rarefaction showed that sorted-subset sequencing was incomplete. Non-shared clonotypes showed lower generation probabilities than clonotypes common to all four donors.

There are 14 residues in the CDR3. Trimming took off 5 bases at V and 11 bases at J, with 19 bases between the two ends. CDR1 is SEHNR and CDR2 is FQNEAQ in the germline V gene (reference sequence). The deep-level immunoSEQ assay was used. The protocol was immunoSEQ multiplex PCR, while the TCRdb copy is restricted to in-frame clones and leaves out a portion. Altogether approximately 810,000 clones are present, 85% to 95% being singletons, with the ten largest covering approximately 25%. Note on this clone: The antigen is undetermined.

Cells designated naive CD8 were CD45RO-negative and were positively selected for CCR7, with terminally differentiated effector memory CD45RA+ cells excluded. The V call is TRBV7-9, the J call TRBJ2-1; D is uncertain. The receptor's source is a man younger than 45 in good health. The sample was naive CD8+ T cells sorted from blood. The CDR3 coding sequence is TGTGCCAGCAGCCCCCCTGTTTTCCTAAAGAAGCAGTTCTTC. Encoded protein: CASSPPVFLKKQFF.